A single sample is the source of the 17 T cell receptor beta chains below, sequenced in a study of cytomegalovirus exposure and HLA in healthy donors. The PCR used 60 Vbeta and 13 Jbeta primers. Data came from immunoSEQ multiplex PCR; TCRdb stores just in-frame clones and leaves some out. Its clone listing holds around 130,000 clones. The sample taken for sequencing was PBMCs. The receptors originated from a woman aged 40 to 55 in good health and CMV-seronegative.

The chain uses TRBV27 and TRBJ2-5, with TRBD1 identical over 7 bases. With V trimmed by 2 bases and J by 5 bases, 5 bases remained unmatched. The CDR3 runs to 14 residues. Germline assignment: CDR1 MNHEY and CDR2 SMNVEV (reference sequence). The CDR3 nucleotides are TGTGCCAGCAGTTTAACACAGGGGTCGGAGACCCAGTACTTC. Translating it yields CASSLTQGSETQYF.

The J gene is TRBJ2-1, the V gene TRBV14, with D tentatively TRBD2 (6 bases). This CDR3 contains 13 residues. Germline V lookup: CDR1 SGHDN, CDR2 FVKESK. The V end was cut by 4 bases, the J end by 7 bases, with 11 bases between. The CDR3 protein is CASSRDFLNEQFF. The CDR3 nucleotides read TGTGCCAGCAGCCGGGACTTCCTGAATGAGCAGTTCTTC.

This sequence joins TRBV11-2 and TRBJ2-7; no definite D call. V was cut by 2 bases and J by 1 base, with 3 bases left in between. Looked up from germline, CDR1 is SGHAT and CDR2 is FQNNGV. This CDR3 is 12 amino acids long. The CDR3 protein is CASSLQSYEQYF. The CDR3 nucleotides are TGTGCCAGCAGCTTACAGTCCTACGAGCAGTACTTC.

V and J are TRBV6-6 and TRBJ1-3; D unresolved. CDR3 size: 13 residues. V was clipped by 6 bases and J by 4 bases, with 10 bases between them. The V gene's germline CDR1 is MNHNY and CDR2 SVGAGI (reference sequence). CDR3 protein: CASRKDTGNTIYF. The CDR3 region has the DNA TGTGCCAGCAGGAAAGACACCGGAAACACCATATATTTT.

The chain has TRBV27 and TRBJ2-7; the match to TRBD1 covers 8 bases. Losses at the gene ends were 0 bases for V and 7 bases for J; bases not matched to a gene: 5. The CDR3 loop spans 14 amino acids. Per germline, CDR1 MNHEY and CDR2 SMNVEV (reference sequence). The CDR3 region is CASSLSTGVMEQYF. The CDR3 DNA is TGTGCCAGCAGTTTATCGACAGGGGTGATGGAGCAGTACTTC.

The chain is built from TRBV2 and TRBJ2-7; 9 bases are a match to TRBD2. The CDR3 loop spans 16 amino acids. Germline assignment: CDR1 SNHLY and CDR2 FYNNEI. The V and J ends lost 3 bases and 1 base, in that order; junction bases with no gene match: 7. The CDR3 loop reads CASSDPGGGVSYEQYF. CDR3 nucleotide sequence: TGTGCCAGCAGTGACCCGGGCGGGGGGGTTTCCTACGAGCAGTACTTC.

This sequence joins TRBV7-3 and TRBJ2-1, with D perhaps TRBD1 (6 bases). This CDR3 has 14 amino acids. Germline lookup yields CDR1 SGHTA and CDR2 FQGTGA. Trimming shortened V by 1 base and J by 6 bases, and 10 bases separated the two germline ends. The CDR3, as DNA: TGTGCCAGCAGCTTAATACAGGGCCTCAATGAGCAGTTCTTC. This gives the protein CASSLIQGLNEQFF.

CDR3 nucleotide sequence: TGTGCCAGCAGCCAAGGAGGTGGGGTTATGTGGGAGCAGTACTTC. Residues: CASSQGGGVMWEQYF. The chain uses TRBV27 and TRBJ2-7, with D perhaps matching TRBD2 (5 bases). V was pared by 6 bases and J by 7 bases, with 22 bases between. The CDR3 is made up of 15 amino acids. Germline V gives CDR1 MNHEY, CDR2 SMNVEV (reference sequence).

The genes are TRBV2 and TRBJ1-4; a possible D gene is TRBD1 (5 bases). Between the trimmed V and J ends, which lost 7 bases and 6 bases, there was a span of 12 bases. CDR1 and CDR2 from the germline V gene are SNHLY and FYNNEI. The CDR3 is 13 amino acids. The CDR3 sequence: CASIFDSYEKLFF. CDR3 coding DNA: TGTGCCAGCATTTTTGACAGCTATGAAAAACTGTTTTTT. The variable domain in full, completed from reference TRBV2 and TRBJ1-4, reads EPEVTQTPSHQVTQMGQEVILRCVPISNHLYFYWYRQILGQKVEFLVSFYNNEISEKSEIFDDQFSVERPDGSNFTLKIRSTKLEDSAMYFCASIFDSYEKLFFGSGTQLSVL.

V and J are TRBV18 and TRBJ1-6; D not certain. CDR3 length: 15 residues. Trimming shortened V by 3 bases and J by 0 bases, and 6 bases separated the two germline ends. The germline V gene has CDR1 KGHSH and CDR2 LQKENI. CDR3 amino acids: CASSPSGSYNSPLHF. The CDR3 DNA sequence: TGTGCCAGCTCACCTTCCGGCTCCTATAATTCACCCCTCCACTTT.

J is TRBJ2-3 and V is TRBV5-4; TRBD2 might be the D (6 bases). This CDR3 region has 17 residues. V was cut by 3 bases and J by 2 bases, with 19 bases left in between. Germline CDR1 and CDR2: SGHNT and YYREEE (reference sequence). The chain's CDR3 is CASSSYLGGATTDTQYF. In DNA form, the CDR3 reads TGTGCCAGCAGCTCCTATCTTGGCGGGGCGACCACAGATACGCAGTATTTT.

The chain combines TRBV5-6 with TRBJ2-2, with D perhaps TRBD2 (6 bases). V lost 3 bases, J lost 8 bases, and 23 bases lay in between. The germline V gene has CDR1 SGHDT and CDR2 YYEEEE. CDR3 length equals 17 residues. The CDR3 reads CASSSGYGTALPGELFF. In nucleotides, the CDR3 is TGTGCCAGCAGCTCCGGATACGGGACTGCTTTACCGGGGGAGCTGTTTTTT.

The chain is built from TRBV28 and TRBJ1-3, with TRBD1 as a possible D gene (6 bases). The V and J ends lost 2 bases and 0 bases respectively, with 8 bases between them. In germline, CDR1 is MDHEN, CDR2 SYDVKM. CDR3 size: 15 residues. CDR3 residues: CASSLGGTSGNTIYF. CDR3 DNA sequence: TGTGCCAGCAGTTTAGGGGGCACCTCTGGAAACACCATATATTTT.

V is TRBV4-3 and J is TRBJ2-5; 9 bases agree with TRBD1. The CDR3 has 15 residues. V lost 4 bases to trimming and J lost 11 bases; unmatched junction nucleotides: 14. Germline V gene data show CDR1 as LGHNA and CDR2 as YSLEER. The CDR3 DNA reads as TGCGCCAGCAGCCGCGTCGGGACAGGGTATACGGAGCAGTACTTC. Translation gives CASSRVGTGYTEQYF.

The chain is built from TRBV5-1 and TRBJ1-4; 11 positions match TRBD1. J gave up 8 bases and V 4 bases, and 4 bases lay outside the gene matches. This CDR3 has 14 residues. Per the germline V gene, CDR1 is SGHRS and CDR2 is YFSETQ. The CDR3 DNA is TGCGCCAGCAGCAGCGGACAGGGGGCGGAAAAACTGTTTTTT. Residues: CASSSGQGAEKLFF.

This chain joins TRBV19 and TRBJ2-4; a weak D match, TRBD1 (6 bases). V gave up 6 bases and J gave up 6 bases, with 15 bases separating them. There are 14 residues in the CDR3. The V gene's germline CDR1 is LNHDA and CDR2 SQIVND (reference sequence). CDR3 DNA sequence: TGTGCCAGTAGCGAAATCAGGGGTGGAAACATTCAGTACTTC. It yields the protein CASSEIRGGNIQYF.

The CDR3, as DNA: TGCAGCGTTCAAGCGGGAGGCACAGATACGCAGTATTTT. Amino acid sequence: CSVQAGGTDTQYF. The chain employs TRBV29-1 and TRBJ2-3, with 8 positions matching TRBD2. Trimming took 5 bases from V and 1 from J; bases not matched to a gene: 2. This CDR3 comprises 13 residues. Germline-derived CDR1 and CDR2 are SQVTM and ANQGSEA.